One and the same sample provided the 31 T cell receptor beta chains below, sequenced in a study of OX40 agonist ivuxolimab in advanced cancers. Produced via immunoSEQ multiplex PCR; TCRdb's table is partial and in-frame only. The table records 90,000 to 100,000 clones, about 88% of them present only once. The specimen was CD4+ or CD8+ T cells sorted from blood, collected in a trial of the OX40 agonist ivuxolimab. These receptors were obtained from an adult with an advanced solid tumor such as melanoma, head and neck, liver or kidney cancer.

J is TRBJ1-4 and V is TRBV10-2; 10 bases align to TRBD1. V gave up 4 bases and J gave up 5 bases; unmatched junction bases: 1. Germline V gives CDR1 WSHSY, CDR2 SAAADI. This CDR3 is built from 14 residues. The CDR3 loop is CASSGDRGNEKLFF. CDR3 DNA: TGCGCCAGCAGTGGGGACAGGGGAAATGAAAAACTGTTTTTT.

The chain uses TRBV11-2 and TRBJ1-1; 9 bases are a match to TRBD1. V shed 5 bases and J 7 bases; nucleotides not matched to a gene: 5. Germline assignment: CDR1 SGHAT and CDR2 FQNNGV. This CDR3 spans 13 amino acids. The CDR3 DNA sequence: TGTGCCAGCAGCGCCGGACAGGGGCTTGAAGCTTTCTTT. Protein sequence: CASSAGQGLEAFF.

The chain has TRBV19 and TRBJ1-1; unclear D gene. Germline V lookup: CDR1 LNHDA, CDR2 SQIVND (reference sequence). V lost 5 bases and J 0 bases, leaving 7 bases between the germline ends. The length of the CDR3 is 13 residues. CDR3 bases: TGTGCCAGTAGTCGCAAGATGAACACTGAAGCTTTCTTT. Its translation is CASSRKMNTEAFF.

The chain couples TRBV5-1 to TRBJ2-7; tentatively, D is TRBD2 (5 bases). Germline V gene data show CDR1 as SGHRS and CDR2 as YFSETQ. Trimming took 4 bases from V and 3 from J, leaving 17 bases between them. This CDR3 contains 15 residues. CDR3 sequence (DNA): TGCGCCAGCAGCCCCTGGGGAGAAGGCGTCTACGAGCAGTACTTC. Translating it yields CASSPWGEGVYEQYF. The full variable domain, its missing parts supplied by reference TRBV5-1 and TRBJ2-7, is KAGVTQTPRYLIKTRGQQVTLSCSPISGHRSVSWYQQTPGQGLQFLFEYFSETQRNKGNFPGRFSGRQFSNSRSEMNVSTLELGDSALYLCASSPWGEGVYEQYFGPGTRLTVT.

The chain links TRBV5-1 to TRBJ1-1; the D gene is possibly TRBD1 (5 bases). V lost 4 bases, J lost 4 bases, and 14 bases lay in between. This CDR3 has 14 residues. Germline loops: CDR1 SGHRS, CDR2 YFSETQ. CDR3 amino acids: CASSLGVSSTEAFF. CDR3 nucleotide sequence: TGCGCCAGCAGCCTAGGGGTTAGCTCCACTGAAGCTTTCTTT.

The chain's CDR3 is CASSKGQGTGELFF. The DNA of the CDR3 is TGTGCCAGCAGTAAGGGACAGGGAACCGGGGAGCTGTTTTTT. V is TRBV6-5 and J is TRBJ2-2; TRBD1 agrees at 9 bases. Germline V gene lookup returns CDR1 MNHEY and CDR2 SVGAGI. Trimming removed 5 bases from V and 5 bases from J; junction bases left unmatched: 3. The CDR3 has 14 residues.

The chain recombines TRBV7-8 with TRBJ2-2, with D possibly matching TRBD1 (6 bases). V lost 3 bases to trimming and J lost 7 bases, with 18 bases between them. This CDR3 is built from 16 residues. CDR1 and CDR2 from the germline V gene are SGHVS and FQNEAQ. As DNA, the CDR3 is TGTGCCAGCAGCTTCCAGGGGCGTAGTGGCGGCGGGGAGCTGTTTTTT. Encoded protein: CASSFQGRSGGGELFF. Combining the CDR3 with reference TRBV7-8 and TRBJ2-2 gives the whole variable domain GAGVSQSPRYKVAKRGQDVALRCDPISGHVSLFWYQQALGQGPEFLTYFQNEAQLDKSGLPSDRFFAERPEGSVSTLKIQRTQQEDSAVYLCASSFQGRSGGGELFFGEGSRLTVL.

The chain is built from TRBV5-8 and TRBJ2-7; D is ambiguous. This CDR3 region has 13 residues. CDR1 and CDR2 (germline): SGHTS, YDEGEE. V lost 2 bases and J lost 5, with 11 bases in between. CDR3 loop: CASSFPPVHEQYV. The CDR3 DNA sequence: TGTGCCAGCAGCTTCCCCCCCGTTCACGAGCAGTACGTC.

This chain connects TRBV5-1 to TRBJ2-5; 11 nucleotides agree with TRBD1. Germline CDR1 reads SGHRS; CDR2 reads YFSETQ. Trimming at V came to 4 bases and at J to 7 bases, leaving 6 bases not matched to a gene. CDR3 length: 14 residues. CDR3 DNA: TGCGCCAGCAGCCCGGGACAGGGGGTTGGGACCCAGTACTTC. This encodes CASSPGQGVGTQYF.

The J gene is TRBJ2-7, the V gene TRBV21-1. TRBV21-1 is tagged as a pseudogene. The CDR3 totals 11 residues. CDR3 nucleotide sequence: TGTGCCAGCAGCACAGCATACGAGCAGTACGTC. It codes for CASSTAYEQYV.

The chain combines TRBV19 with TRBJ2-3, with 7 bases identical to TRBD1. J gave up 0 bases and V 10 bases, and 7 bases lay outside the gene matches. The CDR3 is 14 amino acids. Germline loops: CDR1 LNHDA, CDR2 SQIVND (reference sequence). The CDR3 region is CATSGGPSTDTQYF. DNA for the CDR3: TGTGCCACTTCAGGGGGACCTAGCACAGATACGCAGTATTTT.

This clone was seen a few times. The same CDR3 is also encoded by other DNA sequences in this sample. V and J are TRBV7-9 and TRBJ1-1, with unresolved D. The V gene's germline CDR1 is SEHNR and CDR2 FQNEAQ (reference sequence). The CDR3 sequence is 12 residues long. V dropped 4 bases and J dropped 6 bases, with 9 bases sitting between them. In nucleotides, the CDR3 is TGTGCCAGCAGCTCTACGGTCGCTGAAGCTTTCTTT. Translation: CASSSTVAEAFF.

DNA for the CDR3: TGCGCCAGCAGCTTATTCAACAGGGAAGAGACCCAGTACTTC. Encoded protein: CASSLFNREETQYF. The chain uses TRBV5-1 and TRBJ2-5, with D perhaps TRBD1 (6 bases). The CDR3 spans 14 residues. V dropped 2 bases and J dropped 3 bases, with 11 bases sitting between them. Germline V gene data show CDR1 as SGHRS and CDR2 as YFSETQ.

The CDR3 DNA follows: TGTGCCAGCAGCTTAGCTTCTAGCTGGGGGACCCAGTACTTC. Translation gives CASSLASSWGTQYF. The V gene is TRBV7-8, the J gene TRBJ2-5; tentatively, D is TRBD2 (5 bases). Germline V gene sequence: CDR1 SGHVS, CDR2 FQNEAQ. The CDR3 loop spans 14 amino acids. V was cut by 0 bases and J by 7 bases, with 12 bases left in between.

The chain carries TRBV5-1 and TRBJ2-5; 10 bases line up with TRBD1. This CDR3 region has 13 residues. Germline CDR1 is SGHRS and CDR2 is YFSETQ. Trimming at V came to 3 bases and at J to 5 bases, leaving 1 base not matched to a gene. The CDR3 DNA reads TGCGCCAGCAGCTGGGGACAGGGGGAGACCCAGTACTTC. As protein: CASSWGQGETQYF.

The chain employs TRBV4-1 and TRBJ2-7; 12 nucleotides line up with TRBD2. V lost 3 bases, J lost 6 bases, and 6 bases stayed unmatched. The CDR3 is 15 amino acids. The germline gives CDR1 MGHRA, CDR2 YSYEKL. The CDR3 loop is CASSHPSGRAGEQYF. The DNA of the CDR3 is TGCGCCAGCAGCCACCCTAGCGGGAGGGCCGGCGAGCAGTACTTC.

The rearrangement joins TRBV7-6 to TRBJ2-1; 8 nucleotides match TRBD2. CDR3 length: 17 amino acids. V was pared by 6 bases and J by 6 bases, with 16 bases of the junction left unmatched. Germline loops: CDR1 SGHVS, CDR2 FNYEAQ. The DNA of the CDR3 is TGTGCCAGCAGTTTTCTTCGGCGGGAGGAGAGAGTCAATGAGCAGTTCTTC. Translation: CASSFLRREERVNEQFF.

The gene calls are TRBV7-6 and TRBJ1-3; the D gene is possibly TRBD1 (6 bases). There are 17 residues in the CDR3. Trimming removed 4 bases at V and 4 bases at J, with 20 bases between. Per the germline V gene, CDR1 is SGHVS and CDR2 is FNYEAQ. The CDR3 spells CASSSDQTGLQGNTIYF. CDR3 nucleotides: TGTGCCAGCAGCTCCGATCAAACAGGGTTACAAGGAAACACCATATATTTT.

The gene calls are TRBV5-1 and TRBJ1-2, with 9 positions matching TRBD1. Per the germline V gene, CDR1 is SGHRS and CDR2 is YFSETQ. Trimming took 0 bases from V and 7 from J; bases not matched to a gene: 4. The CDR3 is 14 residues long. In DNA, the CDR3 is TGCGCCAGCAGCTTGGCCGGGACAGGGATTGGCTACACCTTC. Its translation is CASSLAGTGIGYTF.

The chain recombines TRBV5-1 with TRBJ2-3; 10 bases are a match to TRBD2. Trimming removed 3 bases from V and 4 bases from J; junction bases left unmatched: 5. This CDR3 contains 15 residues. Germline V lookup: CDR1 SGHRS, CDR2 YFSETQ. The CDR3 nucleotides read TGCGCCAGCAGCTCGGGCGGGACTAGCGCAGATACGCAGTATTTT. Residues: CASSSGGTSADTQYF.

The V call is TRBV30, the J call TRBJ2-5; the D is unclear. V was clipped by 5 bases and J by 0 bases, with 10 bases between them. From germline, CDR1 is GTSNPN and CDR2 SVGIG (reference sequence). The CDR3 loop spans 13 amino acids. This chain's CDR3 is CAWGSEYQETQYF. The CDR3, as DNA: TGTGCCTGGGGGTCCGAGTACCAAGAGACCCAGTACTTC.

This chain uses TRBV14 with TRBJ1-1; D remains ambiguous. The V end was cut by 1 base, the J end by 2 bases, with 2 bases between. The CDR3 is made up of 12 amino acids. In germline, CDR1 is SGHDN, CDR2 FVKESK. The CDR3 DNA reads as TGTGCCAGCAGCCAAGGCAACACTGAAGCTTTCTTT. This encodes CASSQGNTEAFF.

This chain links TRBV18 with TRBJ1-1, with D unresolved. Trimming cost V 3 bases and J 0 bases, with 5 bases left between them. Germline V lookup: CDR1 KGHSH, CDR2 LQKENI. The CDR3 length is 13 residues. The CDR3 nucleotides are TGTGCCAGCTCACCGAGTTTGAACACTGAAGCTTTCTTT. Residues: CASSPSLNTEAFF.

The chain couples TRBV6-6 to TRBJ2-3, with 8 nucleotides matching TRBD2. Germline-derived CDR1 and CDR2 are MNHNY and SVGAGI (reference sequence). The CDR3 sequence is 15 residues long. Trimming cost V 6 bases and J 3 bases; bases outside gene matches: 8. The CDR3 reads CASSPYSGMTDTQYF. The CDR3 DNA sequence: TGTGCCAGCAGCCCATATAGCGGGATGACAGATACGCAGTATTTT.

This clone is a singleton in its sample. V is TRBV7-9 and J is TRBJ1-1; tentatively, D is TRBD1 (5 bases). The V and J ends lost 1 base and 1 base respectively, with 7 bases between them. This CDR3 region has 14 residues. From germline, CDR1 is SEHNR and CDR2 FQNEAQ (reference sequence). Here the CDR3 DNA reads TGTGCCAGCAGCTTAGGGGGCCAGAACACTGAAGCTTTCTTT. This gives the protein CASSLGGQNTEAFF.

V and J are TRBV28 and TRBJ1-2; D uncertain. This CDR3 is built from 15 residues. Germline V gives CDR1 MDHEN, CDR2 SYDVKM. The V and J ends lost 2 bases and 4 bases respectively, with 14 bases between them. CDR3 region: CASSLGLPLGYGYTF. The CDR3 DNA sequence: TGTGCCAGCAGTTTAGGTCTCCCCCTAGGCTATGGCTACACCTTC.

This sequence joins TRBV20-1 and TRBJ1-1, with D possibly being TRBD1 (5 bases). Trimming took 6 bases from V and 4 from J, leaving 9 bases between them. Germline V gene data show CDR1 as DFQATT and CDR2 as SNEGSKA (reference sequence). This CDR3 region has 11 residues. The CDR3 coding sequence is TGCAGTGCCTTGGGGCCCACTGAAGCTTTCTTT. This gives the protein CSALGPTEAFF.

This chain joins TRBV5-1 and TRBJ1-2, with D tentatively TRBD1 (5 bases). The length of the CDR3 is 15 residues. Germline values: CDR1 SGHRS, CDR2 YFSETQ. V was shortened by 0 bases and J by 3 bases, with 12 bases between the two germline ends. CDR3 sequence: CASSLGAARDYGYTF. The CDR3, as DNA: TGCGCCAGCAGCTTGGGAGCGGCCAGGGACTATGGCTACACCTTC.

This clone was seen only a few times. At the DNA level, this CDR3 is encoded by other sequences in the same sample as well. The chain recombines TRBV29-1 with TRBJ1-1; weak D call: TRBD1 (5 bases). CDR3 length equals 12 residues. Trimming took 3 bases from V and 4 from J, leaving 9 bases between them. Per the germline V gene, CDR1 is SQVTM and CDR2 is ANQGSEA. This CDR3 reads CSVETGGTEAFF. For the CDR3, the DNA is TGCAGCGTTGAGACGGGGGGCACTGAAGCTTTCTTT. Combining the CDR3 with reference TRBV29-1 and TRBJ1-1 gives the whole variable domain SAVISQKPSRDICQRGTSLTIQCQVDSQVTMMFWYRQQPGQSLTLIATANQGSEATYESGFVIDKFPISRPNLTFSTLTVSNMSPEDSSIYLCSVETGGTEAFFGQGTRLTVV.

V and J are TRBV7-2 and TRBJ1-5; D unresolved. The germline gives CDR1 SGHTA, CDR2 FQGNSA. Deletions cut 2 bases from V and 0 bases from J, with 8 bases between. The CDR3 is 15 residues long. Written as DNA, the CDR3 is TGTGCCAGCAGCTTATACGAGCGTAGCAATCAGCCCCAGCATTTT. This encodes CASSLYERSNQPQHF.

J is TRBJ2-3 and V is TRBV6-5; no firm D call. The CDR3 covers 15 residues. Germline V gene lookup returns CDR1 MNHEY and CDR2 SVGAGI. With 2 bases removed from V and 0 bases from J, the gap between germline ends came to 9 bases. Written as DNA, the CDR3 is TGTGCCAGCAGTTACCGCTACTCTAGCACAGATACGCAGTATTTT. Protein sequence: CASSYRYSSTDTQYF.